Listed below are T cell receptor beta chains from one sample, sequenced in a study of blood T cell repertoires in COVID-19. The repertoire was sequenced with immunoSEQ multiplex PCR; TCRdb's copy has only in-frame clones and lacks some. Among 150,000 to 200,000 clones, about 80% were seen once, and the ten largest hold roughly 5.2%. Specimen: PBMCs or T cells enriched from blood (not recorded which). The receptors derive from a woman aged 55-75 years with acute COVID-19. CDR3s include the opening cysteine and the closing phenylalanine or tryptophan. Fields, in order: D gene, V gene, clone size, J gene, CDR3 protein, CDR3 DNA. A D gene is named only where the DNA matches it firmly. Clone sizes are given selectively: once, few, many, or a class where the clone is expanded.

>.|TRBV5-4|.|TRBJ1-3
CASSSKGGVGNTIYF
TGTGCCAGCAGCTCCAAGGGAGGGGTAGGAAACACCATATATTTT
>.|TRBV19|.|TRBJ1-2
CASLTAGDYYGYTF
TGTGCCAGCCTTACGGCAGGGGACTATTATGGCTACACCTTC
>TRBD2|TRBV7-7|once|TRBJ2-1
CASSFSAGDYNEQFF
TGTGCCAGCAGCTTCTCGGCGGGGGACTACAATGAGCAGTTCTTC
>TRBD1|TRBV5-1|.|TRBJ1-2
CASSEGQLYGYTF
TGCGCCAGCAGCGAGGGACAGCTCTATGGCTACACCTTC
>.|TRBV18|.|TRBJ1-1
CASSPTAGYTEAFF
TGTGCCAGCTCACCAACCGCAGGGTACACTGAAGCTTTCTTT
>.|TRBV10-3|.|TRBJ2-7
CATGGPPRIHEQYF
TGTGCCACCGGGGGGCCCCCGCGAATACACGAGCAGTACTTC
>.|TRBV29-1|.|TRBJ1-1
CSVEDQGTEAFF
TGCAGCGTTGAAGACCAGGGCACTGAAGCTTTCTTT
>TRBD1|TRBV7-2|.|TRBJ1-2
CASSPPGTGGYGYTF
TGTGCCAGCAGCCCGCCCGGGACAGGGGGGTATGGCTACACCTTC
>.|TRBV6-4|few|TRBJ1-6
CASSEDFGSPLHF
TGTGCCAGCAGTGAGGACTTTGGTTCACCCCTCCACTTT
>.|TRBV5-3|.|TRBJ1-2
CARSLRVREETF
TGTGCCAGAAGCTTGCGTGTCCGCGAGGAAACCTTC
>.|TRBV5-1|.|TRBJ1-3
CASSSVSSGNTIYF
TGCGCCAGCAGCTCGGTGAGCTCTGGAAACACCATATATTTT
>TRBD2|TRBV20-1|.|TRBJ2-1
CSASLAGGGGHEQFF
TGCAGTGCTAGTCTAGCGGGAGGTGGAGGCCATGAGCAGTTCTTC
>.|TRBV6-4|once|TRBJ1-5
CASSDPKKKGPTNQPQHF
TGTGCCAGCAGTGACCCCAAAAAGAAGGGGCCGACCAATCAGCCCCAGCATTTT
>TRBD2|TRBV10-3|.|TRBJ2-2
CAISEWREATGELFF
TGTGCCATCAGTGAGTGGCGGGAGGCCACCGGGGAGCTGTTTTTT
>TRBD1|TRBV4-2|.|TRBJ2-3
CASSPETGGTDTQYF
TGTGCCAGCAGCCCAGAGACAGGGGGCACAGATACGCAGTATTTT
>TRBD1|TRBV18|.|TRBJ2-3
CASSPPGQTFTDTQYF
TGTGCCAGCTCACCACCGGGACAGACCTTCACAGATACGCAGTATTTT
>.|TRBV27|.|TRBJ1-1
CASTERAYRAQAEAFF
TGTGCCAGCACCGAAAGAGCATACAGGGCCCAGGCTGAAGCTTTCTTT
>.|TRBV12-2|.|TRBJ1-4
CASRLDPNVGKGTANEKLFF
.
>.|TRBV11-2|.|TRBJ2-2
CASRPRPVFHGELFF
TGTGCCAGCAGACCCCGTCCGGTGTTTCACGGGGAGCTGTTTTTT
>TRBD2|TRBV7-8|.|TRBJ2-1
CASSHRPASGGGDEQFF
TGTGCCAGCAGCCATCGCCCGGCTAGCGGAGGCGGGGATGAGCAGTTCTTC
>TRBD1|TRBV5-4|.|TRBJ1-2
CASRKEGANGYTF
TGTGCCAGCAGAAAGGAGGGGGCTAATGGCTACACCTTC
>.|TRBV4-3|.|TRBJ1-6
CASSQDGAVYSPLHF
TGCGCCAGCAGCCAAGATGGGGCAGTTTATTCACCCCTCCACTTT
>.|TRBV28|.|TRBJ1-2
CASSFPPDRNDFSGYTF
TGTGCCAGCAGTTTTCCCCCTGACAGGAACGATTTCTCTGGCTACACCTTC
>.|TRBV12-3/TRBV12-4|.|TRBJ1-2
CASTPRQGLGYTF
TGTGCCAGCACCCCCCGCCAGGGCCTGGGCTACACCTTC
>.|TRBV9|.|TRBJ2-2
CASSGRGTGGELFF
TGTGCCAGCAGCGGCCGCGGGACCGGCGGGGAGCTGTTTTTT
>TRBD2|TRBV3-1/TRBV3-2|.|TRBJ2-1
CASPPSGGANEQFF
TGTGCCAGCCCCCCTAGCGGGGGGGCCAATGAGCAGTTCTTC
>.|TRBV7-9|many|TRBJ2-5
CASSSRQLQETQYF
TGTGCCAGCAGCTCGAGACAGCTCCAAGAGACCCAGTACTTC